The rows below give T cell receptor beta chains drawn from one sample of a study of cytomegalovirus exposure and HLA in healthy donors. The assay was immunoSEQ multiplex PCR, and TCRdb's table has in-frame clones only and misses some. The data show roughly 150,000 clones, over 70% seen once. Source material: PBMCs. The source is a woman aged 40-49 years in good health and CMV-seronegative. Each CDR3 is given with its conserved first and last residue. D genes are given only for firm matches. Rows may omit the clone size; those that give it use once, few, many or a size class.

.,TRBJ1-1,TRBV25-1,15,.,TGTGCCAGCAGTGAATACGGAATGGGAGAAACTGAAGCTTTCTTT,CASSEYGMGETEAFF
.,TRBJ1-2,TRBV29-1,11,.,TGCAGCGTTGGGCAAACCTATGGCTACACCTTC,CSVGQTYGYTF
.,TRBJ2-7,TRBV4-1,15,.,TGCGCCAGCAGCCAGGCAGGGGAAGGGACCTACGAGCAGTACTTC,CASSQAGEGTYEQYF
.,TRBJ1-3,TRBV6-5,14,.,TGTGCCAGCAGATATACAGGGTCTGGAAACACCATATATTTT,CASRYTGSGNTIYF
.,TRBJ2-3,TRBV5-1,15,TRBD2,TGCGCCAGTAGCTTGGGACTAGCGGGAGAAGATACGCAGTATTTT,CASSLGLAGEDTQYF
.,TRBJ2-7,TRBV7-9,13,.,TGTGCCAGCAGCCCCCCGGGGTACTACGAGCAGTACTTC,CASSPPGYYEQYF
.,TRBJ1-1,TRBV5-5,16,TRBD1,TGTGCCAGCAACCCTTATGGGGGGACAGAGAACACTGAAGCTTTCTTT,CASNPYGGTENTEAFF
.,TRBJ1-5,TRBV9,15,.,TGTGCCAGCAGCGTAGCCGGGGGTAGTAATCAGCCCCAGCATTTT,CASSVAGGSNQPQHF
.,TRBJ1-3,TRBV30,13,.,TGTGCCTGGAGTGTCTCAGGCCGAAACACCATATATTTT,CAWSVSGRNTIYF
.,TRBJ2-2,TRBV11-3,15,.,TGTGCCAGCAGCTCCGACTTAGTACGCGGCGGGGAGCTGTTTTTT,CASSSDLVRGGELFF
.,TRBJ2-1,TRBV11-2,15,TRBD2,TGTGCCAGCAGCCGTAGCGGGGGGCCAGGGGGTGAGCAGTTCTTC,CASSRSGGPGGEQFF
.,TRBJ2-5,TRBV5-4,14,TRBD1,TGTGCCAGCAGCCCGGGACAGGGGACGGAGACCCAGTACTTC,CASSPGQGTETQYF
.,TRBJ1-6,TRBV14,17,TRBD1,TGTGCCAGCAGCCAAGCCCTAACAGGGGTCTATAATTCACCCCTCCACTTT,CASSQALTGVYNSPLHF
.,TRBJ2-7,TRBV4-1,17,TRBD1,TGCGCCAGCAGCCCCGATGCGGGACAGGATTTCTCCTACGAGCAGTACTTC,CASSPDAGQDFSYEQYF
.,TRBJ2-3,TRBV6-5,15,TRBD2,TGTGCCAGCAACGGACTAGCGGGAGGGGGGGATACGCAGTATTTT,CASNGLAGGGDTQYF
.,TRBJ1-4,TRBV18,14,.,TGTGCCAGCTCACCGGGACTGATTAATGAAAAACTGTTTTTT,CASSPGLINEKLFF
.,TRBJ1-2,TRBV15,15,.,TGTGCCACCAGCGTTCCAGGGGAAGCTAACTATGGCTACACCTTC,CATSVPGEANYGYTF
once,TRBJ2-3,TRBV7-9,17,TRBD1,TGTGCCAGCAGCTTAGCGCTTGGACAGGGGGGTTCTGATACGCAGTATTTT,CASSLALGQGGSDTQYF
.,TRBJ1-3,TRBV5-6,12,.,TGTGCCAGCAGCTTCTCCGGAAACACCATATATTTT,CASSFSGNTIYF
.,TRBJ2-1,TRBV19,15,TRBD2,TGTGCCAGTAGTACCATAGCGGGAGGGCCAAATGAGCAGTTCTTC,CASSTIAGGPNEQFF
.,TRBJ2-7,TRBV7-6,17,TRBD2,TGTGCCAGCAGCCCATATACCTTAAGCGGGGGCCTGTACGAGCAGTACTTC,CASSPYTLSGGLYEQYF
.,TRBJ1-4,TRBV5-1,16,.,TGCGCCAGCAGCTTACGGACAGATCCAACTAATGAAAAACTGTTTTTT,CASSLRTDPTNEKLFF
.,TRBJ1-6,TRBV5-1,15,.,TGCGCCAGCAGCTTGTGGTCAGGGGATAATTCACCCCTCCACTTT,CASSLWSGDNSPLHF
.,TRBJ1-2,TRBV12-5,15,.,TGTGCTAGTGGTCCCGAGGGGGTAGGCTACTATGGCTACACCTTC,CASGPEGVGYYGYTF
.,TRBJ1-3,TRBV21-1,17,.,TGTGCCAGCAGCAAAGGTGACAGGGGACCAAATGGAAACACCATATATTTT,CASSKGDRGPNGNTIYF
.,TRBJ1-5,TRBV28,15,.,TGTGCCAGCAGTTTGGGGGCTCGTGCGGATCAGCCCCAGCATTTT,CASSLGARADQPQHF
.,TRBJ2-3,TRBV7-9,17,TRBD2,TGTGCCAGCAGCTCCCCGGCGGCTAGCGGAAGCACAGATACGCAGTATTTT,CASSSPAASGSTDTQYF
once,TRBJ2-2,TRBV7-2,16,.,TGTGCCAGCAGCCCCCTGGCGGGTTTGAACACCGGGGAGCTGTTTTTT,CASSPLAGLNTGELFF
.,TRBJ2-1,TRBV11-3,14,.,TGTGCCAGCAGCTTAAGCATAACCTACAATGAGCAGTTCTTC,CASSLSITYNEQFF
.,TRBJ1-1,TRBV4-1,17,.,TGCGCCAGCAGCCAAGATTTTCTAGGCCGGATGAACACTGAAGCTTTCTTT,CASSQDFLGRMNTEAFF
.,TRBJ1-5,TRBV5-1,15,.,TGCGCCAGCAGCTCAGGGGCGGGTGTCAATCAGCCCCAGCATTTT,CASSSGAGVNQPQHF
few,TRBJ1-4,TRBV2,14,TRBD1,TGTGCCACCGCTACGGACAGGGGGGATGAAAAACTGTTTTTT,CATATDRGDEKLFF
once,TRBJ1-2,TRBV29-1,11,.,TGCAGCGTTGCCAGGGCCTATGGCTACACCTTC,CSVARAYGYTF
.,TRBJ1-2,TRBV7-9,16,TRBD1,TGTGCCAGCAGCTTAGTACCCGGGACAGGGGGCCTCGGCTACACCTTC,CASSLVPGTGGLGYTF
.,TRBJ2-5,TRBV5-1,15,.,TGCGCCAGCAGCCCCACGGGGGTTGGCCAAGAGACCCAGTACTTC,CASSPTGVGQETQYF
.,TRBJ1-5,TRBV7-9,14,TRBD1,TGTGCCAGCAGCTCCGGACAGGGCAATCAGCCCCAGCATTTT,CASSSGQGNQPQHF
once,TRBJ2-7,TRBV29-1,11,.,TGCAGCGTTAGGGGGAACTACGAGCAGTACTTC,CSVRGNYEQYF
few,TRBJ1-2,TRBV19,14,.,TGTGCCAGTAGTCCGGGACAAGCAAGCTATGGCTACACCTTC,CASSPGQASYGYTF
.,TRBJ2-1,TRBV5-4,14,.,TGTGCCAGCAGCTTTCAGACTAGGAACAATGAGCAGTTCTTC,CASSFQTRNNEQFF
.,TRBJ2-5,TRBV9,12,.,TGTGCCAGCAGCGCGGACCAAGAGACCCAGTACTTC,CASSADQETQYF
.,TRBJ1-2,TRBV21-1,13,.,TGTGCCAGCAGCCCACCCAGGGGTTCCGGCTACACCTTC,CASSPPRGSGYTF
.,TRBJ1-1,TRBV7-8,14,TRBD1,TGTGCCAGCAGCTTGGGACAGTTGAACACTGAAGCTTTCTTT,CASSLGQLNTEAFF
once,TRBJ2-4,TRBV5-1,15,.,TGCGCCAGCAGCTTGGGCGCGGCTGGCAAAAACATTCAGTACTTC,CASSLGAAGKNIQYF
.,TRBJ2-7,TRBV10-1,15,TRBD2,TGCGCCAGCAGTGAGGCGACTAGCGGGAGGGCCGAGCAGTACTTC,CASSEATSGRAEQYF
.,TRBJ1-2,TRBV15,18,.,TGTGCCACCAGCAGAGATATGCGGGGAGGGGGATTTAACTATGGCTACACCTTC,CATSRDMRGGGFNYGYTF
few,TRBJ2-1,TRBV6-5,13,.,TGTGCCAGCACCGCGACATGGTCTAATGAGCAGTTCTTC,CASTATWSNEQFF
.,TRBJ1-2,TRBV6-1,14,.,TGTGCCAGCAGTGTTCGATCCAACAGGTATGGCTACACCTTC,CASSVRSNRYGYTF
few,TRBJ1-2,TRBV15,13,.,TGTGCCACCAGCCCCAGGGGATCGAGTGGCTACACCTTC,CATSPRGSSGYTF
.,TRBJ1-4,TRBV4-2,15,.,TGTGCCAGCAGCCGAGCAACAGGGTCTCCTGAAAAACTGTTTTTT,CASSRATGSPEKLFF
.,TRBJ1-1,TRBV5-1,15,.,TGCGCCAGCAGCTTGGGGACAGTCCTTCGTGATGAAGCTTTCTTT,CASSLGTVLRDEAFF
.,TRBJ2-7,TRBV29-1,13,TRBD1,TGCAGCGTTGGACAGGGGGCTGCCTACGAGCAGTACTTC,CSVGQGAAYEQYF